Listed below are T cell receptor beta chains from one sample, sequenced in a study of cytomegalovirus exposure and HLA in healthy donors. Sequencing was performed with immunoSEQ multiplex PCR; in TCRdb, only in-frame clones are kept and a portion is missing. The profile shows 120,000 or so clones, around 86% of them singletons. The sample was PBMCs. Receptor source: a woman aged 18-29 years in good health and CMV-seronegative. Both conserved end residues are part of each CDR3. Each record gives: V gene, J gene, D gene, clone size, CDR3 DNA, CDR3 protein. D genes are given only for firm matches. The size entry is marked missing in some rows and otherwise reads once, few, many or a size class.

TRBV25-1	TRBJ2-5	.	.	TGTGCCAGCCGCGAATCCGGGGAAGAGACCCAGTACTTC	CASRESGEETQYF
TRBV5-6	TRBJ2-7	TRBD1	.	TGTGCCAGCAGCTTCTCCGGGACAGGGATCTACGAGCAGTACTTC	CASSFSGTGIYEQYF
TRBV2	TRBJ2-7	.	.	TGTGCCAGCAGTGCGACGGGAACCTACGAGCAGTACTTC	CASSATGTYEQYF
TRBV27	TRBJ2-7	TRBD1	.	TGTGCCAGCAGTCCAGAGACAGGGGCCTACGAGCAGTACTTC	CASSPETGAYEQYF
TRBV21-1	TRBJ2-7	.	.	TGTGCCAGCAGGAAAAGGGAGGGGGACCACCCCTACGAGCAGTACTTC	CASRKREGDHPYEQYF
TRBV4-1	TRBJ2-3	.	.	TGCGCCAGCAGCCAAGACGGTCCCACAGATACGCAGTATTTT	CASSQDGPTDTQYF
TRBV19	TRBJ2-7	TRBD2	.	TGTGCCAGTAGTTGGGCGGGGCCTAGCGGGCACGGTGGGGACTACGAGCAGTACTTC	CASSWAGPSGHGGDYEQYF
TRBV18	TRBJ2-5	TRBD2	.	TGTGCCAGCTCACCTGGGGAGGGTGAGACCCAGTACTTC	CASSPGEGETQYF
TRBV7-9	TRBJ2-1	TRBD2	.	TGTGCCAGCAGCTTAGCCCCACTAACTAGCGGGAGCAGTGAGCAGTTCTTC	CASSLAPLTSGSSEQFF
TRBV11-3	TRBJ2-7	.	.	TGTGCCAGCAGCTCTCCGGACAGCTACGAGCAGTACTTC	CASSSPDSYEQYF
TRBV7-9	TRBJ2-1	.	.	TGTGCCAGCAGCTTAGGGGCAGGCAATGAGCAGTTCTTC	CASSLGAGNEQFF
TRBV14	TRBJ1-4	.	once	TGTGCCAGCAGCCAAAGGGGCACACAAAAACTGTTTTTT	CASSQRGTQKLFF
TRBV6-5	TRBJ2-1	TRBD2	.	TGTGCCAGCAGGGGACTAGCGGCGTCCTACAATGAGCAGTTCTTC	CASRGLAASYNEQFF
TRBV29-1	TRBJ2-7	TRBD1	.	TGCAGCGTTTCCCTTGGTCGGGACAGGTCCTACGAGCAGTACTTC	CSVSLGRDRSYEQYF
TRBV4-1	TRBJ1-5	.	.	TGCGCCAGCAGCCACCCAGGTCGGAATCAGCCCCAGCATTTT	CASSHPGRNQPQHF
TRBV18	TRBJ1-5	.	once	TGTGCCAGCTCACCGGGAGATCAGCCCCAGCATTTT	CASSPGDQPQHF
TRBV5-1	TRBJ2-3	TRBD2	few	TGCGCCAGCAGCTCAGCGGGGCCCACAGATACGCAGTATTTT	CASSSAGPTDTQYF
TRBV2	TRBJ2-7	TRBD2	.	TGTGCCAGCAGGTGGGCTAGCGGGGGGCCGGTCTCCTCCTACGAGCAGTACTTC	CASRWASGGPVSSYEQYF
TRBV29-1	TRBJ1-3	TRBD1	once	TGCAGCGTGTGGACAGGGTCTGGAAACACCATATATTTT	CSVWTGSGNTIYF
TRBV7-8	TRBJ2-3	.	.	TGTGCCAGCAGCTTAAAGGGTCCTATACGGGGGGATACGCAGTATTTT	CASSLKGPIRGDTQYF
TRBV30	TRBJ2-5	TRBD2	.	TGTGCCTGGAGTCCGGGACTAGCGGGAGAAGAGACCCAGTACTTC	CAWSPGLAGEETQYF
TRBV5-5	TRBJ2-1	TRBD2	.	TGTGCCAGCAGCTTGGGTAGCGGGAGGAATGAGCAGTTCTTC	CASSLGSGRNEQFF
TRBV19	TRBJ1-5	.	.	TGTGCCAGTAGTCACCAGGGGTTACTGAATCAGCCCCAGCATTTT	CASSHQGLLNQPQHF
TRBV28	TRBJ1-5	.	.	TGTGCCAGCAGTTTGGTATGGGACAAGGATCAGCCCCAGCATTTT	CASSLVWDKDQPQHF
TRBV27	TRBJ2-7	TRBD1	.	TGTGCCAGCCCACGACAGGGGCGAACCTACGAGCAGTACTTC	CASPRQGRTYEQYF
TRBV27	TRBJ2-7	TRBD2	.	TGTGCCAGCAGACCGGGACTAGTCACCTACGAGCAGTACTTC	CASRPGLVTYEQYF
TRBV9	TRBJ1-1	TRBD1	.	TGTGCCAGCAGCACCGGGACAGTTGAAGCTTTCTTT	CASSTGTVEAFF
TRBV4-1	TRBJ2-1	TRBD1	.	TGCGCCAGCAGTCCGGCGGGGACAGGGAAAAATGAGCAGTTCTTC	CASSPAGTGKNEQFF
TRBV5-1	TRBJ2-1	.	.	TGCGCCAGCAGCGCGGTACAAGCGGGTTTCTACAATGAGCAGTTCTTC	CASSAVQAGFYNEQFF
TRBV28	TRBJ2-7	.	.	TGTGCCAGCTCTACAAATAGCGGTGGTGACGAGCAGTACTTC	CASSTNSGGDEQYF
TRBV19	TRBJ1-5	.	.	TGTGCCAGTAGTGTCCTGAATCAGCCCCAGCATTTT	CASSVLNQPQHF
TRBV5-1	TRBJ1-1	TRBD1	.	TGCGCCAGCAGCTTGTGGTCAGGGGGCACTGAAGCTTTCTTT	CASSLWSGGTEAFF
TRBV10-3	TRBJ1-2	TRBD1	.	TGTGCCATCAGGGACGGGACAGGGGGTTATGGCTACACCTTC	CAIRDGTGGYGYTF
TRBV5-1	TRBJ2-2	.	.	TGCGCCAGCAGCCCTAGAAGGTTCGACACCGGGGAGCTGTTTTTT	CASSPRRFDTGELFF
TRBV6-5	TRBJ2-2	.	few	TGTGCCACCAGAGATCTGGAGAAGGCCGGGGAGCTGTTTTTT	CATRDLEKAGELFF
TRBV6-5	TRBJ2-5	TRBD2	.	TGTGCCAGCAGTCGGACTAGCGGGAGCCAAGAGACCCAGTACTTC	CASSRTSGSQETQYF
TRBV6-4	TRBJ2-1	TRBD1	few	TGTGCCAGCAGTGAACAGGGGGCGGACTACAATGAGCAGTTCTTC	CASSEQGADYNEQFF
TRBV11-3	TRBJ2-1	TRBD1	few	TGTGCCAGCAGCTTAGTCTTTGACCCGACAGGGCGACCCGTTACAAATGAGCAGTTCTTC	CASSLVFDPTGRPVTNEQFF
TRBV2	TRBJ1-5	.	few	TGTGCCAGCAACAGTAACGATCAGCCCCAGCATTTT	CASNSNDQPQHF
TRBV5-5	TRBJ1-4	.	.	TGTGCCAGCAGCTTGGCAGGGTTCCTAGATACTAATGAAAAACTGTTTTTT	CASSLAGFLDTNEKLFF
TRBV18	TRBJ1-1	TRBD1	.	TGTGCCAGCTCACCCCCGACAGGGGCGAACACTGAAGCTTTCTTT	CASSPPTGANTEAFF
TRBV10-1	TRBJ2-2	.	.	TGCGCCAGCAGTGAACATGAGAACACCGGGGAGCTGTTTTTT	CASSEHENTGELFF
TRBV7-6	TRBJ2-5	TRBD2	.	TGTGCCAGCACCTCACAAAAAAATCAGACTAGCGTGGAGACCCAGTACTTC	CASTSQKNQTSVETQYF
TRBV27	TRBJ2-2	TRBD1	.	TGTGCCAGCAGGAACAGGGGGCGGGGGGAGCTGTTTTTT	CASRNRGRGELFF
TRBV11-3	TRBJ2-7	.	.	TGTGCCAGCAGCTTGGGGAGTAGGGGGACGGGGGAGCAGTACTTC	CASSLGSRGTGEQYF
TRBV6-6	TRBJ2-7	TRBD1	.	TGTGCCAGCAGTTCACAGGGGATCTCCTACGAGCAGTACTTC	CASSSQGISYEQYF
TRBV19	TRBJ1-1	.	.	TGTGCCAGTAGTATTAGGGGTAGGGTAGCTTTCTTT	CASSIRGRVAFF
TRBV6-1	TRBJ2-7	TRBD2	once	TGTGCCAGCAGTGAGGTCTTAGCGGGAGGCTCCTACGAGCAGTACTTC	CASSEVLAGGSYEQYF